The T cell receptor beta chain under discussion was sequenced for a study of blood T cell repertoires in COVID-19. Seattle researchers signed up patients amid active infection and tracked them longitudinally. Trimming took off 1 base at V and 8 bases at J, with 8 bases between the two ends. The germline V gene has CDR1 KGHSH and CDR2 LQKENI. The CDR3 is 12 amino acids. Method: immunoSEQ multiplex PCR; TCRdb's copy keeps in-frame clones and lacks some. The sample lists about 100,000 clones; around 91% were seen once. The chain uses TRBV18 and TRBJ1-1; D gene unclear. The sequence derives from a man aged 18-30 years with COVID-19, enrolled during active disease. The sequencing input was peripheral blood. As DNA, the CDR3 is TGTGCCAGCTCACCACTTGCGGAAGAAGCTTTCTTT. Translation: CASSPLAEEAFF.